This T cell receptor (beta chain) was recovered during a study of cytomegalovirus exposure and HLA in healthy donors (dated by TCRdb to the late 2010s). The study in broad terms: An earlier analysis of approximately 640 of the donors reported 250 to 350 Gb of sequence data and some 100 million unique TCR beta sequences from approximately 180 million T cells. The genetic ancestry cluster associated with self-reported Caucasian donors included roughly 84% of the approximately 410 genotyped donors. The study used immunosequencing to profile the T cell repertoires of approximately 630 subjects and linked those repertoires to cytomegalovirus serostatus. The study aimed to test whether signatures of past pathogen exposure could be identified by cataloging public T cell receptors. The number of donors typed differed by locus, with about 629-630 for A, B, C, DRB1 and DQB1, roughly 520 for DQA1, about 610 for DPA1, and some 440 for DPB1. About 5 DR-DQ haplotypes were handled as single units for association and clustering, since linkage in the cohort was strong. Across 398 genotyped donors of the cohort, an average of roughly 230,000 unique TCR beta nucleotide sequences per donor were sequenced, and roughly 20% of those sequences were non-productive. Besides the first cohort of approximately 670 subjects, a separate validation cohort made up of some 110 different subjects was used. Rather than using new phenotypic data, the later analysis identified candidate immune exposures from TCR beta sequences and from how often those sequences occurred across donors. Donor age, sex, ethnicity and CMV serostatus were collected together with the repertoire data. HLA typing included class I and class II loci at four-digit resolution. About 330 gigabases of sequencing data and approximately 91 million unique TCR sequences made up an early release that covered roughly 670 HLA-typed donors. To study patterns of TCR occurrence, a later analysis re-analyzed previously published TCR beta repertoires from around 670 donors and added high-resolution HLA genotyping. Every discovery cohort repertoire had been produced on one sequencing platform. An earlier analysis of about 620 of the donors applied high-throughput TCR beta sequencing to assess whether each TCR beta V gene segment acted as functional or pseudogenic. Genome-wide SNP genotypes for about 60% of the 666 donors were used in a later genetic analysis, which treated that subset as a discovery cohort. To predict cytomegalovirus infection status, the study brought together high-throughput TCR immunosequencing, statistical association of individual TCRs with disease status, and machine learning. Overall study results and their limits: According to a later genetic analysis, donors in an Asian-associated ancestry cluster had fewer N-insertions in productive TCRs than the approximately 670-donor mean. Assigning TCR associations to individual alleles was difficult when HLA alleles, especially DR and DQ, strongly co-occurred. Three of the identified cytomegalovirus-associated TCR beta chains were confirmed in vitro to be specific for cytomegalovirus antigens. Because HLA typing was missing for some donors at each locus, association tests included only the typed subset. According to a later analysis, most CMV-associated TCR beta chains appeared to be HLA-restricted, and the HLA associations seemed to be driven largely by CMV exposure. The study gave a list of about 150 TCR beta chains associated with cytomegalovirus. A cluster of highly shared sequence variants was judged likely to represent a technical artifact of the sequencing pipeline. The presence/absence analyses assumed that sequencing depth was roughly uniform across donors, and that assumption may not be true. In a later analysis, HLA-associated TCR beta chains were found to be more clonally expanded and to have lower generation probabilities than equally common non-associated chains. Because counts were too low, seventeen rarely observed V segments, including chromosome 9 orphons, were left out of the earlier analysis of a few hundred of the donors. According to a later analysis, parvovirus B19, influenza, CMV and Epstein-Barr virus appeared linked to several top co-occurrence clusters. In a later analysis, the rate of TCR association differed among HLA loci, with DRB1 alleles having the most associated TCRs and HLA-C alleles having the fewest. This cohort had only TCR beta chains sequenced, and the lack of alpha or paired-chain data limited which features could be detected. In a later genetic analysis, a missense DCLRE1C variant was associated with V-gene and J-gene trimming of TCR beta chains, and the association was replicated in an independent cohort. For the cohort, immune exposure information was limited to CMV serostatus. Specific HLA alleles were associated with over 15,000 TCR beta sequences at a false discovery rate of 0.05 in a later analysis. Some IMGT-functional V segments, including TRBV6-2 and TRBV6-3, could not be told apart with the 87-base-pair reads, so those segments were excluded. Broadly in line with IMGT annotations, most TCR beta V segments showed up in productive rearrangements about 87% or about 30% of the time in an earlier analysis of 587 of the donors. A further reported finding was that TCR beta sequences accurately predicted the HLA-A and HLA-B alleles for most subjects in the first cohort. Most TCR sequences were seen in very few donors, while some public TCRs were found in many individuals. According to the authors, the approach could potentially be generalized to other disease states and immunological phenotypes. In both the original and validation cohorts, the classifier was reported to diagnose cytomegalovirus status with high specificity and sensitivity. Linkage disequilibrium might explain the correlated functional status among segregating V segments, but an unknown experimental factor could not be excluded.

Library prep was done by the immunoSEQ multiplex PCR assay. The multiplex PCR relied on a mix of 60 forward primers for TCR Vbeta segments and 13 reverse primers for TCR Jbeta segments. Amplification of the CDR3 region of rearranged TCR beta genes was performed with a multiplex PCR assay on genomic DNA. On the Illumina HiSeq System, the amplified TCR beta libraries were sequenced as 87-base-pair reads. The authors' analysis ran thus. In a later analysis, tens of millions of unique TCR beta chains were counted across the 650 to 750 repertoires, and about 10 million of these chains were shared by at least two donors. A nearest-neighbor algorithm error-corrected the raw reads and collapsed the reads into unique sequences, merging closely related sequences to remove PCR and sequencing errors. Alignment of CDR3 sequences to IMGT reference sequences was used to assign V, D and J gene segments. For a sequence to be retained, a match of at least six nucleotides was required to both a V gene segment and a J gene segment. A rearrangement was called productive if the CDR3 had no stop codons and remained in frame with V and J, and every other rearrangement was called non-productive. CDR3 was defined according to IMGT convention as the region running from the second conserved V-encoded cysteine to the conserved J-encoded phenylalanine. In an earlier analysis of more than 550 of the donors, sequences lacking an unambiguous match to a single V gene segment were excluded. An earlier analysis of a few hundred of the donors called V segments functional above 56.7% productive rearrangements and segregating when the between-donor standard deviation exceeded 5%. A statistical classification framework was built for diagnosing cytomegalovirus status from the catalog of TCR beta chain sequences. A later analysis assigned V and J genes by comparing TCR nucleotide sequences with IMGT/GENE-DB human TR gene sequences. In a later analysis, CDR3 sequences and most-parsimonious VDJ recombination scenarios were assigned using the TCRdist pipeline. In a later analysis, each TCR beta chain was defined by its CDR3 amino acid sequence together with its V-gene family, and reads lacking a unique V-gene family were excluded. A later analysis removed over 500 highly shared, low-generation-probability nucleotide sequences to deal with suspected cross-contamination and a sequencing artifact. A later analysis calculated a clonal expansion index for each public chain from normalized within-repertoire ranks of inferred template counts. In a later analysis, generation probabilities were computed using a VDJ recombination model fitted to out-of-frame rearrangements, and the results were checked against IGoR. In a later analysis, TCR-TCR, TCR-HLA and TCR-CMV co-occurrence was scored with hypergeometric tests, and a repertoire-size bias correction was applied to TCR pairs. A later analysis estimated false discovery rates by permuting HLA or CMV assignments 20 times. In a later analysis, co-occurring TCRs were grouped with DBSCAN, and TCRdist sequence similarity was added when clustering was performed within HLA-allele-positive subsets. For co-occurrence clustering, repertoires with fewer than 30,000 or more than 120,000 public chains were excluded, along with four or five repertoires with anomalous nucleotide sharing. In its TCRdb copy, this immuneACCESS table keeps in-frame sequences only and misses some clones. Where compared with another copy, unresolved V genes explain less than half of these, and the others have no known cause. V, J and clone size reflect that table, while D and trimming were determined from the DNA. Present in this sample are about 130,000 clones, roughly four fifths of which were seen just once. The leading ten clones occupy 5.5% to 8% of the sample.

The cohort was made up of approximately 670 healthy bone marrow donors. All cohort members were sampled while nominally healthy, although unrecorded immune exposures were likely present. The donor tested CMV seronegative and was one of the 352 seronegative cohort members. A peripheral blood sample was provided by each donor, and peripheral blood mononuclear cells were used for TCR beta sequencing. The Qiagen DNeasy Blood Extraction Kit was used to extract genomic DNA from the blood cell samples. As for this clone: This receptor's antigen is unknown. Within one base of it there is no much larger clone, and no base qualities were kept.

From the germline V gene, CDR1 is MNHNS and CDR2 is SASEGT. Unmatched junction bases come to 11, with V trimmed by 4 bases and J by 2 bases. Including cysteine and phenylalanine, the CDR3 has 17 amino acids. Only the CDR3 region is kept as DNA, spanning 51 bases read in frame from base 1. The sequencing sample was made of PBMCs. This TCR came from a male donor in good health and CMV-seronegative. Recombination connected TRBV6-1 to TRBJ1-3, and 7 junctional nucleotides match TRBD1. The encoded CDR3 is CASSALTGSSAGNTIYF. The DNA reads as follows: TGTGCCAGCAGTGCCCTGACAGGGTCTAGTGCTGGAAACACCATATATTTT.